One T cell receptor beta chain is described in this entry. Its antigen is not identified. CDR1 and CDR2 (germline): SGHRS, YFSETQ. The length of the CDR3 is 15 residues. V was pared by 2 bases and J by 1 base, with 10 bases between. These data come from a study of CD8 T cells in ankylosing spondylitis. The study's findings and limits: CD8+ cells made up the disease-linked clones, which were relatively rare in peripheral blood. Before this, some motif variants had been reported in reactive arthritis synovial fluid and blood. Matched ankylosing spondylitis synovial fluid reportedly contained a significantly enriched population of disease-linked clones.

TCRdb processed the 5' RACE reads anew with MiXCR; each CDR3 protein has one entry. The sample yields approximately 140,000 distinct CDR3 sequences, around two fifths seen once. The chain links TRBV5-1 to TRBJ2-1; possible D gene TRBD2, 6 bases. The source is a male donor with ankylosing spondylitis. Sequencing used synovial fluid, either unsorted or a sorted T cell fraction (not recorded which). The CDR3 nucleotides read TGCGCCAGCAGCTTCGATAGCGGTTCCTACAATGAGCAGTTCTTC. Encoded protein: CASSFDSGSYNEQFF.